The 20 T cell receptor beta chains given below trace back to one sample, sequenced in a study of graft-versus-host responses after intestinal transplantation. What these receptors recognize is not known. This table comes from immunoSEQ multiplex PCR, and its TCRdb copy is limited to in-frame clones, with some not included. The sample records approximately 90,000 clones, roughly 91% being singletons. The sequencing used unstimulated CD8+ T cells sorted from spleen or lymph node cells, collected before intestinal transplant. The source is a human donor who received an intestinal transplant.

The chain recombines TRBV7-9 with TRBJ2-1; D uncertain. Trimming took off 4 bases at V and 5 bases at J, with 9 bases between the two ends. The CDR3 length is 13 residues. Germline V gene sequence: CDR1 SEHNR, CDR2 FQNEAQ (reference sequence). In DNA form, the CDR3 reads TGTGCCAGCAGCTCCGAAACAAACAATGAGCAGTTCTTC. This codes for CASSSETNNEQFF.

The rearrangement uses TRBV27 and TRBJ2-2; 8 bases match TRBD2. Germline V gives CDR1 MNHEY, CDR2 SMNVEV (reference sequence). This CDR3 comprises 16 residues. Trimming at V came to 5 bases and at J to 3 bases, leaving 8 bases not matched to a gene. The CDR3 coding sequence is TGTGCCAGCAGTCCTAGCGGGCCATGGGACACCGGGGAGCTGTTTTTT. As protein: CASSPSGPWDTGELFF.

The genes are TRBV19 and TRBJ1-1; tentatively, D is TRBD1 (6 bases). The CDR3 has 16 residues. Trimming pared 4 bases from V and 6 bases from J, leaving 21 bases between. Germline loops: CDR1 LNHDA, CDR2 SQIVND (reference sequence). This CDR3 reads CASSSPGTTNRAEAFF. In DNA, the CDR3 is TGTGCCAGTAGTAGCCCAGGAACCACGAACAGGGCTGAAGCTTTCTTT.

The chain is built from TRBV30 and TRBJ2-7; TRBD1 matches 9 bases. With V trimmed by 4 bases and J by 2 bases, 6 bases remained unmatched. The length of the CDR3 is 14 residues. The germline V gene encodes CDR1 GTSNPN and CDR2 SVGIG (reference sequence). The CDR3 loop reads CAWNEQGATYEQYF. The CDR3 bases are TGTGCCTGGAACGAACAGGGGGCGACCTACGAGCAGTACTTC.

Only one count was recorded for this clone. This chain joins TRBV21-1 and TRBJ2-3; no check of the table's D call, TRBD2, against the DNA was made. TRBV21-1 is listed as a pseudogene. The CDR3 contains 15 residues. Here the CDR3 DNA reads TGTGCCAGCAGCAAGAGCGGGGGGGCGGTAGATACGCAGTATTTT. This encodes CASSKSGGAVDTQYF.

The rearrangement links TRBV9 to TRBJ2-1, with 9 nucleotides matching TRBD1. Per the germline V gene, CDR1 is SGDLS and CDR2 is YYNGEE. V was clipped by 4 bases and J by 8 bases; unmatched bases: 10. This CDR3 region has 15 residues. The CDR3 DNA is TGTGCCAGCAGCTCCCGAGGACAGGGGTGGGATGAGCAGTTCTTC. It is translated as CASSSRGQGWDEQFF.

In the case of this clone: The same CDR3 can be traced to other DNA sequences in this sample. CDR3 loop: CASSLGHNSYEQYF. The CDR3, as DNA: TGTGCCAGCAGCTTAGGCCACAACTCCTACGAGCAGTACTTC. This chain connects TRBV13 to TRBJ2-7; D not resolved. The germline V and J ends were trimmed by 0 bases and 0 bases, with 6 bases remaining between them. This CDR3 region has 14 residues. Germline assignment: CDR1 PRHDT and CDR2 FYEKMQ (reference sequence).

CDR3 residues: CSVETSTTTDTQYF. CDR3 in DNA: TGCAGCGTGGAGACTTCGACTACTACAGATACGCAGTATTTT. The chain employs TRBV29-1 and TRBJ2-3, with a weak D call TRBD2 (5 bases). The CDR3 runs to 14 residues. Trimming pared 6 bases from V and 3 bases from J, leaving 16 bases between. The V gene's germline CDR1 is SQVTM and CDR2 ANQGSEA.

The chain has TRBV7-9 and TRBJ2-3, with 7 bases that match TRBD1. V was pared by 1 base and J by 2 bases, with 9 bases of the junction left unmatched. Germline CDR1 SEHNR, CDR2 FQNEAQ (reference sequence). The CDR3 totals 17 residues. The CDR3 is CASSLEGWDSLTDTQYF. The CDR3 DNA reads TGTGCCAGCAGCTTAGAGGGCTGGGACAGCCTCACAGATACGCAGTATTTT.

This clone has only one observation. This CDR3 is CASSLELAGDDTQYF. The DNA of the CDR3 is TGTGCCAGCAGCTTGGAACTAGCGGGGGACGATACGCAGTATTTT. The gene calls are TRBV5-6 and TRBJ2-3; TRBD2 matches at 11 bases. Trimming at V came to 0 bases and at J to 6 bases, leaving 3 bases not matched to a gene. The CDR3 totals 15 residues. Germline loops: CDR1 SGHDT, CDR2 YYEEEE. The whole variable domain, filled in from reference TRBV5-6 and TRBJ2-3, reads DAGVTQSPTHLIKTRGQQVTLRCSPKSGHDTVSWYQQALGQGPQFIFQYYEEEERQRGNFPDRFSGHQFPNYSSELNVNALLLGDSALYLCASSLELAGDDTQYFGPGTRLTVL.

The gene calls are TRBV27 and TRBJ2-3; TRBD2 matches at 7 bases. Germline CDR1 MNHEY, CDR2 SMNVEV (reference sequence). The CDR3 sequence is 15 residues long. V trimming: 6 bases; J trimming: 2 bases; junction bases outside the gene matches: 8. In DNA, the CDR3 is TGTGCCAGCAGCCGACTAGCACTTTCCACAGATACGCAGTATTTT. It specifies CASSRLALSTDTQYF.

This chain uses TRBV7-9 with TRBJ1-2; TRBD1 matches at 8 bases. The CDR3 length is 15 residues. The V gene end was trimmed by 0 bases and the J gene end by 4 bases; junction bases not matched to a gene: 4. The germline CDR1 and CDR2 sequences are SEHNR and FQNEAQ (reference sequence). The CDR3 nucleotides are TGTGCCAGCAGCTTAGCTAAGGGACAGGTCTATGGCTACACCTTC. This sequence encodes CASSLAKGQVYGYTF.

V is TRBV29-1 and J is TRBJ1-2, with 8 bases matching TRBD1. Germline V CDR1 and CDR2: SQVTM, ANQGSEA. The length of the CDR3 is 11 residues. V lost 7 bases to trimming and J lost 4 bases; unmatched junction nucleotides: 2. The CDR3 loop reads CSGRGLYGYTF. DNA for the CDR3: TGCAGCGGCAGGGGGCTCTATGGCTACACCTTC.

This chain joins TRBV27 and TRBJ2-1, with 10 nucleotides matching TRBD1. J lost 8 bases, V lost 6 bases, and 7 bases had no gene match. CDR3 size: 14 residues. CDR1 is MNHEY, CDR2 SMNVEV, per germline (reference sequence). CDR3 DNA: TGTGCCAGCAGCAAGGGACAGGGGATACATGAGCAGTTCTTC. Protein: CASSKGQGIHEQFF.

This chain connects TRBV7-6 to TRBJ2-2; TRBD1 is a possible D gene (6 bases). The CDR3 has 17 residues. Germline CDR1 and CDR2: SGHVS and FNYEAQ. Deletions cut 1 base from V and 6 bases from J, with 18 bases between. DNA of the CDR3: TGTGCCAGCAGCTTAGTGGGTGAACAGGGTGATCCCGGGGAGCTGTTTTTT. As protein: CASSLVGEQGDPGELFF.

The J gene is TRBJ2-3, the V gene TRBV9, with 13 nucleotides matching TRBD2. The germline gives CDR1 SGDLS, CDR2 YYNGEE. This CDR3 is built from 17 residues. The V and J ends lost 4 bases and 0 bases, in that order; junction bases with no gene match: 5. The CDR3 reads CASSPGTSGVSTDTQYF. The CDR3 DNA follows: TGTGCCAGCAGCCCCGGGACTAGCGGGGTGAGCACAGATACGCAGTATTTT. The whole variable domain, filled in from reference TRBV9 and TRBJ2-3, reads DSGVTQTPKHLITATGQRVTLRCSPRSGDLSVYWYQQSLDQGLQFLIQYYNGEERAKGNILERFSAQQFPDLHSELNLSSLELGDSALYFCASSPGTSGVSTDTQYFGPGTRLTVL.

V usage is TRBV6-5 and J usage is TRBJ1-2, with D possibly matching TRBD1 (6 bases). V shed 2 bases and J shed 0 bases, with 7 bases lying between them. Per the germline V gene, CDR1 is MNHEY and CDR2 is SVGAGI. The CDR3 length is 14 residues. In DNA, the CDR3 is TGTGCCAGCAGTTACGGGACATCTAACTATGGCTACACCTTC. Its translation: CASSYGTSNYGYTF.

This clone was found a few times. The chain employs TRBV7-9 and TRBJ1-2, with D maybe TRBD1 (6 bases). Trimming took off 0 bases at V and 4 bases at J, with 12 bases between the two ends. Germline-derived CDR1 and CDR2 are SEHNR and FQNEAQ (reference sequence). The CDR3 is 15 residues long. Here the CDR3 reads CASSLAGGASYGYTF. As DNA, the CDR3 is TGTGCCAGCAGCTTAGCAGGGGGAGCTTCCTATGGCTACACCTTC.

The chain recombines TRBV6-6 with TRBJ2-7; TRBD2 might be the D (6 bases). The ends were cut back, 6 bases at V and 2 bases at J, with 8 bases in the middle. Germline loops: CDR1 MNHNY, CDR2 SVGAGI (reference sequence). There are 12 residues in the CDR3. CDR3 nucleotide sequence: TGTGCCAGCAGCCCGGGGGCCTACGAGCAGTACTTC. Its translation: CASSPGAYEQYF.

This clone was seen just once. The chain links TRBV7-9 to TRBJ2-3; D gene uncertain. Per the germline V gene, CDR1 is SEHNR and CDR2 is FQNEAQ (reference sequence). V was shortened by 3 bases and J by 2 bases, with 9 bases between the two germline ends. The CDR3 extends over 14 amino acids. The CDR3 DNA is TGTGCCAGCAGCTTGCCCAAACACACAGATACGCAGTATTTT. It specifies CASSLPKHTDTQYF.